This TCR beta chain was observed in a study of CD8+ T cells in alopecia areata. The CDR3 loop spans 15 amino acids. Germline values: CDR1 KGHSH, CDR2 LQKENI. V dropped 0 bases and J dropped 1 base, with 9 bases sitting between them. Overall study results and limits: Lesional scalp exceeded normal scalp in clonality, especially in alopecia totalis/universalis. Mice showed TCR sharing more clearly than patients did, possibly owing to HLA. Sequencing of scalp samples also includes resident alphabeta T cells from normal skin.

For this clone: The target antigen is unknown.

As the sequencing template, cDNA was produced by extracting RNA and reverse transcribing it. Profiled with immunoSEQ multiplex PCR; TCRdb holds only in-frame clones, not every one. The sample lists roughly 100,000 clones; 55% were seen once. The receptor was isolated from a human donor in good health. This sequence joins TRBV18 and TRBJ2-5; D not certain. The sequencing sample was made of CD4+ T cells sorted from blood. The CDR3 coding sequence is TGTGCCAGCTCACCACCTAGCAGACCCCAAGAGACCCAGTACTTC. It specifies CASSPPSRPQETQYF.